These 13 T cell receptor beta chains originate from one sample sequenced in a study of blood T cell repertoires in COVID-19. Libraries were prepared by immunoSEQ multiplex PCR; TCRdb keeps only in-frame clonotypes and omits some of them. The data contain under 200,000 clones, less than 90% of them seen just once; the ten biggest clones take up about 8%. Specimen: PBMCs or T cells enriched from blood (not recorded which). These TCRs come from a woman aged 45 to 65 who had recovered from COVID-19.

The rearrangement links TRBV29-1 to TRBJ2-3; TRBD2 matches 7 bases. CDR3 length: 12 amino acids. Germline V gene sequence: CDR1 SQVTM, CDR2 ANQGSEA. CDR3 nucleotide sequence: TGCGGTCTGGCGGGGGACACAGATACGCAGTATTTT. Encoded protein: CGLAGDTDTQYF.

The V gene is TRBV5-1, the J gene TRBJ2-5, with TRBD1 matching 12 bases. The CDR3 has 16 amino acids. The J segment lost 4 bases and the V segment lost 2 bases, leaving 6 bases of the junction unmatched. Germline V lookup: CDR1 SGHRS, CDR2 YFSETQ. The CDR3 bases are TGCGCCAGCAGCTTAACCGGGACAGGGGGCTCAGAGACCCAGTACTTC. Translated: CASSLTGTGGSETQYF. Combining the CDR3 with reference TRBV5-1 and TRBJ2-5 gives the whole variable domain KAGVTQTPRYLIKTRGQQVTLSCSPISGHRSVSWYQQTPGQGLQFLFEYFSETQRNKGNFPGRFSGRQFSNSRSEMNVSTLELGDSALYLCASSLTGTGGSETQYFGPGTRLLVL.

This chain joins TRBV19 and TRBJ1-1; TRBD1 matches at 9 bases. With 5 bases clipped from V and 3 bases from J, the junction kept 7 bases outside the gene matches. CDR1 is LNHDA, CDR2 SQIVND, per germline (reference sequence). The CDR3 extends over 15 amino acids. The CDR3: CASSPTGQGYTEAFF. The DNA for the CDR3 is TGTGCCAGTAGTCCCACGGGACAGGGTTACACTGAAGCTTTCTTT.

V and J are TRBV7-3 and TRBJ1-1; no definite D call. The V gene's germline CDR1 is SGHTA and CDR2 FQGTGA. This CDR3 has 15 residues. The V gene lost 5 bases and the J gene lost 3 bases, with 16 bases spanning the gap. The CDR3 is CASSPQDGVDTEAFF. For the CDR3, the DNA is TGTGCCAGCAGCCCGCAGGATGGCGTGGACACTGAAGCTTTCTTT.

The chain has TRBV2 and TRBJ1-2; the D gene is possibly TRBD1 (5 bases). Germline CDR1 is SNHLY and CDR2 is FYNNEI. The CDR3 is 12 amino acids. Between the trimmed V and J ends, which lost 7 bases and 9 bases, there was a span of 15 bases. In DNA form, the CDR3 reads TGTGCCAGCAAGGGGATCGACGGCCGCTACACCTTC. Translated, it gives CASKGIDGRYTF.

The chain recombines TRBV28 with TRBJ2-7; D perhaps matches TRBD2 (5 bases). Germline CDR1 MDHEN, CDR2 SYDVKM. The ends were cut back, 5 bases at V and 3 bases at J, with 17 bases in the middle. This CDR3 comprises 15 residues. The CDR3: CASSPGSVGFYEQYF. CDR3 nucleotide sequence: TGTGCCAGCAGTCCGGGGAGTGTGGGGTTCTACGAGCAGTACTTC. Full variable domain (missing parts from reference TRBV28 and TRBJ2-7): DVKVTQSSRYLVKRTGEKVFLECVQDMDHENMFWYRQDPGLGLRLIYFSYDVKMKEKGDIPEGYSVSREKKERFSLILESASTNQTSMYLCASSPGSVGFYEQYFGPGTRLTVT.

The chain recombines TRBV2 with TRBJ2-2; D possibly corresponds to TRBD2 (7 bases). The germline V gene has CDR1 SNHLY and CDR2 FYNNEI. Deletions cut 6 bases from V and 5 bases from J, with 16 bases between. CDR3 length equals 15 residues. The CDR3 loop reads CASRPPGGGTGELFF. The CDR3 DNA reads as TGTGCCAGCAGACCCCCGGGGGGCGGGACCGGGGAGCTGTTTTTT.

The chain employs TRBV24-1 and TRBJ1-1, with 8 bases fitting TRBD1. Germline V CDR1 and CDR2: KGHDR, SFDVKD. The V gene end was trimmed by 5 bases and the J gene end by 0 bases; junction bases not matched to a gene: 1. The length of the CDR3 is 14 residues. This CDR3 is CATSGTGMNTEAFF. The CDR3 DNA is TGTGCCACCAGTGGGACAGGGATGAACACTGAAGCTTTCTTT.

V gene TRBV25-1 combines with J gene TRBJ1-4, with D perhaps TRBD1 (5 bases). Trimming shortened V by 4 bases and J by 8 bases, and 14 bases separated the two germline ends. Germline CDR1 reads MGHDK; CDR2 reads SYGVNS. The CDR3 is made up of 14 amino acids. DNA of the CDR3: TGTGCCAGCAGTGGGACATACCCGGAGGAAAAACTGTTTTTT. Translation: CASSGTYPEEKLFF.

The rearrangement joins TRBV6-6 to TRBJ2-7, with D perhaps matching TRBD2 (5 bases). V dropped 6 bases and J dropped 4 bases, with 16 bases sitting between them. The CDR3 has 14 amino acids. Germline V lookup: CDR1 MNHNY, CDR2 SVGAGI (reference sequence). The CDR3 nucleotides are TGTGCCAGCAGCCCCGGGATCAGGCGGTACGAGCAGTACTTC. This encodes CASSPGIRRYEQYF.

This clone was counted between two and nine times. The rearrangement joins TRBV29-1 to TRBJ2-7; D gene unclear. Per germline, CDR1 SQVTM and CDR2 ANQGSEA. The CDR3 consists of 12 residues. Trimming left V 2 bases short and J 7 bases short, with 12 bases between. The CDR3 protein is CSVESYGAEQYF. The CDR3 DNA sequence: TGCAGCGTTGAATCGTATGGTGCGGAGCAGTACTTC.

This chain connects TRBV4-1 to TRBJ1-5; no clear D gene. CDR3 length equals 15 residues. Deletions cut 1 base from V and 5 bases from J, with 12 bases between. Germline loops: CDR1 MGHRA, CDR2 YSYEKL. CDR3 nucleotides: TGCGCCAGCAGCCAAGGGACCGCGGGCTATCAGCCCCAGCATTTT. Translating gives CASSQGTAGYQPQHF.

The gene calls are TRBV2 and TRBJ2-1; perhaps TRBD1 as D (6 bases). Per the germline V gene, CDR1 is SNHLY and CDR2 is FYNNEI. V lost 2 bases and J 6 bases, leaving 14 bases between the germline ends. The CDR3 is 15 amino acids. CDR3 sequence: CASSEQWTDTNEQFF. CDR3 nucleotide sequence: TGTGCCAGCAGTGAACAATGGACAGACACCAATGAGCAGTTCTTC.